This note documents a single T cell receptor beta chain sequence. Its recognized antigen is unknown. Base-call qualities are not available, and no considerably larger clone is one nucleotide away. A distance of 12 bases separates the germline ends of V and J, which lose 6 bases and 0 bases respectively. The germline V gene supplies CDR1 SGHTA and CDR2 FQGNSA. Taken from cysteine to phenylalanine, the CDR3 has 15 residues. The kept DNA is CDR3 alone, 45 bases in frame from the first base. This record belongs to a study of blood T cells in healthy people across ages (dated by TCRdb to between 2014 and 2017). Regarding the complete study: Template switching captured roughly one uniquely barcoded TCR beta cDNA molecule per two T cells in model experiments. Four age groups were formed from the donors: young (average roughly 16 years), middle-aged (just under 40), aged (about 68) and long-lived (roughly 88). Using deep sequencing normalized with unique cDNA molecular identifiers, the study measured how TCR beta repertoire diversity changes with age. The study analyzed two additional independent replicas of 1 million unique cDNA reads from the same blood draw for two donors, one aged 18 to 30 and one aged 80 or older. To avoid experimental bias, donors of different ages were distributed randomly across sequencing lanes.

The donors were roughly 40 Caucasian individuals from Russia, aged roughly 6 to 95 years, who were systemically healthy. Around 9.8 milliliters of peripheral blood were collected from each donor into EDTA-treated Vacutainer tubes. Ficoll-Paque density-gradient centrifugation was used to isolate PBMCs, with at least 6.5 million per sample. Trizol reagent was used to extract total RNA from the PBMCs, yielding at least 5 micrograms per sample. The percentages of naive CD45RAhigh/CD27high T cells were determined by flow cytometry on a PBMC aliquot from every donor. Libraries were prepared through 5' RACE. The reads were generated on an Illumina HiSeq 2500. The second PCR ran for about 6 to 12 cycles and used a J-beta primer mix along with a sample-barcoded 5' primer. A unique molecular identifier was introduced onto each TCR beta cDNA molecule by a template-switch 5' adaptor carrying 12 random nucleotides. Each sample yielded at least 2.5 million CDR3-containing paired-end reads. First-strand cDNA synthesis was performed from all RNA using the Mint cDNA synthesis kit, with priming by a TRBC-specific oligonucleotide. All cDNA was treated with uracil-DNA glycosylase and then went through a first 18-cycle PCR with the universal primers M1SS and BC2_uni_R. Processing in the source paper ran as follows. For normalization, 1 million high-quality reads, each with a distinct molecular identifier, were randomly selected from each sample. Reads sharing molecular identifiers were discarded rather than binned into consensus sequences. MiTCR, with a Q25 quality threshold and the strictest error-elimination algorithm, was used for CDR3 identification, clonotype clustering and error correction. A nonparametric unseen species model using Euler transformation provided a lower-bound estimate of total TCR beta diversity. Through fastp at Q25 and MiXCR, TCRdb rebuilt clones from the public reads, retaining in-frame beta chains. Rows are combined by CDR3 protein, so each entry shows the most common genes and DNA. The V and J calls and clone size come from TCRdb's table, not from the authors' own analysis. This sample is represented by 650,000 to 950,000 distinct CDR3 sequences; around 42% of them were singletons. Approximately 19% of the sample is taken by the ten largest.

Findings and caveats that apply to the study as a whole: Observed TCR beta diversity per million T cells fell roughly linearly with age, and a significant reduction was already apparent by age roughly 41. There was a strong correlation between observed TCR beta diversity and the percentage of naive T cells measured by flow cytometry. Because donor CMV infection status was unknown, age-related changes in expanded clonotypes were potentially confounded. Because profiling used bulk unsorted PBMCs, naive and antigen-experienced compartments could not be compared conclusively. Estimates of total diversity from one million sequenced T cells were regarded as lower bounds and underestimates. Compared with the aged group, the long-lived group had more naive CD4+ T cells, fewer expanded clones and increased TCR diversity, suggesting age selection.

The receptor was derived from a man in his 60s in good health. The sequencing sample was made of blood. The chain is assembled from TRBV7-2 and TRBJ2-1; the D gene is not confidently resolved. In nucleotide form, the sequence is TGTGCCAGCAGGTCGTCCGTGGGCTCCTACAATGAGCAGTTCTTC. Its protein reads: CASRSSVGSYNEQFF.